This T cell receptor (beta chain) was retrieved from a study of blood T cell repertoires in COVID-19. CDR1 is GTSNPN and CDR2 is SVGIG in the germline V gene (reference sequence). The germline V and J ends were trimmed by 6 bases and 5 bases, with 14 bases remaining between them. The CDR3 consists of 12 residues. Sequencing used immunoSEQ multiplex PCR; TCRdb keeps in-frame clones, though not all of them. Here the sample spans about 140,000 clones, under 90% being singletons. Recruitment covered 25 or so US areas and drew participants whose ages spanned roughly 18 to 89 years. Someone with COVID-19 had been met by exposed participants within 2 weeks before study entry.

V and J are TRBV30 and TRBJ2-7; unclear D gene. The sequence derives from a woman in her late teens or twenties who had been exposed to COVID-19. Sequenced material: PBMCs or T cells enriched from blood (not recorded which). CDR3 DNA: TGTGCCTGCCACTACGAGAGAGACGAGCAGTACTTC. Translated, it gives CACHYERDEQYF.